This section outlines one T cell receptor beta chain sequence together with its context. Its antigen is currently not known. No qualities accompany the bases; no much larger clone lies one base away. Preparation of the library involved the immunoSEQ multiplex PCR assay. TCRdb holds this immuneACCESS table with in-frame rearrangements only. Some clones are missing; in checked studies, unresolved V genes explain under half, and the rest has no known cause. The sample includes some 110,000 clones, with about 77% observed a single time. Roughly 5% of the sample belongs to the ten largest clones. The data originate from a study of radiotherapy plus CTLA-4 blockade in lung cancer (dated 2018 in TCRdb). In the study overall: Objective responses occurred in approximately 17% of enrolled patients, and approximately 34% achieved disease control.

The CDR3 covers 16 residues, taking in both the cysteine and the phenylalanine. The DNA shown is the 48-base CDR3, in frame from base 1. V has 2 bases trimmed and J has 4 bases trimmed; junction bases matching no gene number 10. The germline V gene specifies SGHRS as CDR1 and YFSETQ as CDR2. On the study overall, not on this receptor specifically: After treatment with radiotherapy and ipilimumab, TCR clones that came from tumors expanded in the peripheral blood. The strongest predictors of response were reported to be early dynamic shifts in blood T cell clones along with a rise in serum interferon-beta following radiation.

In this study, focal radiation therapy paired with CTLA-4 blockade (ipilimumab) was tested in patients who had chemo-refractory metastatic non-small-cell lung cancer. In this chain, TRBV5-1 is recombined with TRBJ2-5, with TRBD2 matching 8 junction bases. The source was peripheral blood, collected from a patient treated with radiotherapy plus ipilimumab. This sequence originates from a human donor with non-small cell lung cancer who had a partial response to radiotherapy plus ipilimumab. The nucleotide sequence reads TGCGCCAGCAGCTTTAAGAGAGCGGGAGTCGGAGAGACCCAGTACTTC. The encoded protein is CASSFKRAGVGETQYF.